This TCR beta chain is drawn from a study of STAT5B mutations in CD4+ large granular lymphocyte leukemia. Of note for this clone: Its antigen is not known.

Using immunoSEQ multiplex PCR, the repertoire was profiled, and TCRdb retains in-frame clones only, with some absent. The table records about 32,000 clones, around four fifths of them present only once. V lost 4 bases, J lost 4 bases, and 3 bases stayed unmatched. The length of the CDR3 is 15 residues. CDR1 is KGHSH and CDR2 is LQKENI in the germline V gene. Study-wide findings and caveats: CD4-sorted patient repertoires seemed more clonal than healthy CD4+ repertoires. Main leukemic clonotypes were patient-specific, but 20% to 25% appeared at low frequency elsewhere. Compared with healthy controls (2/35), patient top clones favored TRBV06 (8/27).

Sequences were obtained from CD4+ T cells from blood buffy coats. The rearrangement joins TRBV18 to TRBJ2-2; 10 positions match TRBD2. This clonotype was obtained from a human donor in good health. The CDR3 coding sequence is TGTGCCAGCTCACTGGGACTAGCGATCACCGGGGAGCTGTTTTTT. It translates to CASSLGLAITGELFF.